This T cell receptor (beta chain) originates from a study of blood T cells in healthy people across ages. The CDR3 totals 13 residues. Trimming took 0 bases from V and 11 from J, leaving 17 bases between them. The germline V gene encodes CDR1 DFQATT and CDR2 SNEGSKA (reference sequence). A second PCR of 7 to 11 cycles used a sample-barcoded 5' primer and a J-beta primer mix. MiXCR was run by TCRdb on the 5' RACE reads, yielding one entry per CDR3 protein. The sample lists 1,500,000 or so distinct CDR3 sequences, 45% to 70% occurring once. The source is a man aged 18 to 30 in good health. What was sequenced was blood. The chain has TRBV20-1 and TRBJ2-7; no clear D. The CDR3 is CSARDSSRGVEYF. Written as DNA, the CDR3 is TGCAGTGCTAGAGATAGTAGTAGAGGAGTGGAGTACTTC.